The 6 T cell receptor beta chains below come from one sample, sequenced in a study of T cells in pancreatic ductal adenocarcinoma. Surgery without prior neoadjuvant therapy was the treatment of the selected pancreatic ductal adenocarcinoma patients. Repertoires were generated with immunoSEQ multiplex PCR, while TCRdb's copy carries only in-frame clones and drops some. The sample shows more than 15,000 clones, 85% to 90% of them seen only once. The sequencing sample was made of PBMCs. The receptor source for this set is a human donor with pancreatic ductal adenocarcinoma.

The chain combines TRBV18 with TRBJ2-7; no clear D. Trimming took 3 bases from V and 3 from J, leaving 9 bases between them. CDR1 and CDR2 from the germline V gene are KGHSH and LQKENI. The CDR3 contains 13 residues. Here the CDR3 reads CASSPAIDYEQYF. The CDR3 DNA follows: TGTGCCAGCTCACCCGCCATAGACTACGAGCAGTACTTC.

V and J are TRBV7-2 and TRBJ1-6, with 8 bases matching TRBD1. V shed 2 bases, J shed 10 bases, and the junction held 16 bases outside the gene matches. Germline V CDR1 and CDR2: SGHTA, FQGNSA. The CDR3 is 18 residues long. DNA for the CDR3: TGTGCCAGCAGCTTAAGGGCATCGGGCCAGGGGGCATACTCACCCCTCCACTTT. It encodes CASSLRASGQGAYSPLHF.

The chain links TRBV5-8 to TRBJ2-5; 7 bases map to TRBD1. This CDR3 has 16 amino acids. The V gene's germline CDR1 is SGHTS and CDR2 YDEGEE. V was clipped by 10 bases and J by 5 bases; unmatched bases: 20. CDR3 bases: TGTGCCTCCCCAAATCCTCCGGGACAGCATCAGGAGACCCAGTACTTC. The encoded protein is CASPNPPGQHQETQYF.

The chain recombines TRBV7-9 with TRBJ1-1, with 7 bases fitting TRBD1. The CDR3 sequence is 15 residues long. Germline assignment: CDR1 SEHNR and CDR2 FQNEAQ (reference sequence). With V trimmed by 5 bases and J by 6 bases, 12 bases remained unmatched. The CDR3: CASSPTGPRIAEAFF. CDR3 nucleotide sequence: TGTGCCAGCAGCCCGACAGGGCCTAGAATAGCTGAAGCTTTCTTT.

The rearrangement links TRBV19 to TRBJ1-2; D gene uncertain. V shed 5 bases and J shed 8 bases, with 18 bases lying between them. The length of the CDR3 is 14 residues. The germline gives CDR1 LNHDA, CDR2 SQIVND (reference sequence). The CDR3, as DNA: TGTGCCAGTAGTGAGACCACAAACAAAGCGGGCTACACCTTC. Translated: CASSETTNKAGYTF. Full variable domain (outside the CDR3, taken from reference TRBV19 and TRBJ1-2): DGGITQSPKYLFRKEGQNVTLSCEQNLNHDAMYWYRQDPGQGLRLIYYSQIVNDFQKGDIAEGYSVSREKKESFPLTVTSAQKNPTAFYLCASSETTNKAGYTFGSGTRLTVV.

The chain carries TRBV7-3 and TRBJ1-1; no clear D gene. The germline CDR1 and CDR2 sequences are SGHTA and FQGTGA. V lost 6 bases and J lost 1, with 9 bases in between. The CDR3 has 13 residues. CDR3 amino acids: CASRRVRNTEAFF. The CDR3 nucleotides are TGTGCCAGCAGGAGGGTTAGGAACACTGAAGCTTTCTTT.